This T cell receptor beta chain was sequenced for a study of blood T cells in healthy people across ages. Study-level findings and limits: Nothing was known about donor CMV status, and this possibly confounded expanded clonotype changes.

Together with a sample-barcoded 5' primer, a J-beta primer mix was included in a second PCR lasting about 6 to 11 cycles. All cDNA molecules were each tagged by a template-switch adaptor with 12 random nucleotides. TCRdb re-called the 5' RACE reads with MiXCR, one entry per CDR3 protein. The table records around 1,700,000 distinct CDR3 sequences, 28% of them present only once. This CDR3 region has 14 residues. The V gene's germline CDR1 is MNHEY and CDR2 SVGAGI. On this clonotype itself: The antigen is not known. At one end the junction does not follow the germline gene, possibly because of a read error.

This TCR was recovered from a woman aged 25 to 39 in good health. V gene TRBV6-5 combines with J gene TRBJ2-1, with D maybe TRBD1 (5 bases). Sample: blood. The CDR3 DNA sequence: TGTGCCAGCAGTCCGGGTGACAGATACAATGGGCAGTTCTTC. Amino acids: CASSPGDRYNGQFF.